This T cell receptor beta chain stems from a study of vaccination and CD4 T cells after COVID-19. Study at large: Overlapping SARS-CoV-2, HCoV-NL63, HCoV-OC43 and HCoV-229E spike peptides were used to stimulate cells. Controls used CEFX viral epitopes (positive), HIV-1 Nef peptides (negative), or no peptide.

V was clipped by 3 bases and J by 8 bases, with 10 bases between them. Germline assignment: CDR1 SEHNR and CDR2 FQNEAQ (reference sequence). The CDR3 runs 12 residues. Specified treatment: approximately nine-day PBMC culture with coronavirus spike peptide pools or control peptides (ViraFEST assay). This clonotype was detected only once. Its cognate antigen is unknown. Cultured CD4+ T-cell DNA underwent Oncomine TCR Beta short-read sequencing. TCRdb analysed the PCR reads with MiXCR anew, one entry per CDR3 protein. The repertoire holds roughly 25,000 distinct CDR3 sequences, with around 62% as singletons. Whole-study findings and limits: Median reactive clonotypes, those recognizing SARS-CoV-2, rose from roughly 19 to 38, not significantly.

The clonotype was recovered from a human donor who had recovered from COVID-19. The rearrangement links TRBV7-9 to TRBJ1-1; no reliable D call. The sequenced material came from CD4+ T cells from blood, cultured in vitro. The CDR3 region is CASSLVGREAFF. CDR3 in DNA: TGTGCCAGCAGCTTGGTAGGCAGGGAAGCTTTCTTT.